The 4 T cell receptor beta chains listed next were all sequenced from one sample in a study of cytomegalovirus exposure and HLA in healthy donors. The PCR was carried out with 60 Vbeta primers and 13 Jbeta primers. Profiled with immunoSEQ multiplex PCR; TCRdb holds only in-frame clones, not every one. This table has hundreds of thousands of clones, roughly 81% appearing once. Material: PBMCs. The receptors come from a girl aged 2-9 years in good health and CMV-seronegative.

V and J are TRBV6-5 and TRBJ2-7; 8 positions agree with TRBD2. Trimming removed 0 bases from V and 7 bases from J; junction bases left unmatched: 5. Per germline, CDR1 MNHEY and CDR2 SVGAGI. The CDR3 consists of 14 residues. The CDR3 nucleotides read TGTGCCAGCAGTTACTCAGCGGGAGTAGGGGAGCAGTACTTC. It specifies CASSYSAGVGEQYF.

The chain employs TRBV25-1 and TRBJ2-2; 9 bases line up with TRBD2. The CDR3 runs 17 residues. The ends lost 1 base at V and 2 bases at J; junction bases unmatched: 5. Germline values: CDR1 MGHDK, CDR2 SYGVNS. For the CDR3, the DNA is TGTGCCAGCAGTGAATGGGGTAGCGGGAGAAACACCGGGGAGCTGTTTTTT. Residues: CASSEWGSGRNTGELFF.

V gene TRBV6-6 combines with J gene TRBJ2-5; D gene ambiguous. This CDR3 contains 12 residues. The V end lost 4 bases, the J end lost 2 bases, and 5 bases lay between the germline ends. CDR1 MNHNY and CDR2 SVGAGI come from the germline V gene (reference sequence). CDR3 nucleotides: TGTGCCAGCAGTTCCGGGCAAGAGACCCAGTACTTC. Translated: CASSSGQETQYF.

The CDR3 DNA is TGTGCCAGCAACCACGGAGCGGGCTTCCTCTACGAGCAGTACTTC. Translation gives CASNHGAGFLYEQYF. The rearrangement uses TRBV5-8 and TRBJ2-7, with D perhaps matching TRBD2 (6 bases). The ends were cut back, 6 bases at V and 3 bases at J, with 19 bases in the middle. The CDR3 runs to 15 residues. Germline V gene sequence: CDR1 SGHTS, CDR2 YDEGEE.